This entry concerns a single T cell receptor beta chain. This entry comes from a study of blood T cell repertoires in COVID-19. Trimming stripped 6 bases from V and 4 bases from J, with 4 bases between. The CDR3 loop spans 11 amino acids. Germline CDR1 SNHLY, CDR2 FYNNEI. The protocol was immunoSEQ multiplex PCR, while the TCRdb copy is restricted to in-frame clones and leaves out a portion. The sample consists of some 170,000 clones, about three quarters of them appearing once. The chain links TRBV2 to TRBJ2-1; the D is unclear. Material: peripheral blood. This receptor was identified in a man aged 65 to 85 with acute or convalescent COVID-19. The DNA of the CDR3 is TGTGCCAGCAGCTCTTACAATGAGCAGTTCTTC. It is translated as CASSSYNEQFF.